Presented here are 26 T cell receptor beta chains from one specimen sequenced in a study of T cell repertoires in cytomegalovirus infection. Using its own MiXCR run on the reads, TCRdb lists one record per CDR3 protein. The sample holds roughly 760,000 distinct CDR3 sequences, roughly a third seen once. Sequencing was performed on PBMCs. Source of these receptors: a human donor in good health (CMV status not recorded). Some clones in this sample may be carry-over from other donors' samples.

J is TRBJ2-7 and V is TRBV14, with 9 bases matching TRBD2. There are 16 residues in the CDR3. The trim removed 4 bases at V and 7 bases at J, leaving 14 bases unmatched. Germline V CDR1 and CDR2: SGHDN, FVKESK. The CDR3: CASSPLTSGSSREQYF. The CDR3 bases are TGTGCCAGCAGCCCCTTGACTAGCGGATCATCTAGAGAGCAGTACTTC.

To note about this clonotype: The junction departs from germline at one end; a sequencing error may be responsible. The gene calls are TRBV2 and TRBJ2-2, with D unclear. CDR3 length equals 17 residues. Germline CDR1 and CDR2: SNHLY and FYNNEI. The CDR3 region is CSSIPRVFIQHTGELFF. In DNA, the CDR3 is TGTTCCAGCATCCCTCGGGTCTTTATCCAGCACACCGGGGAGCTGTTTTTT.

The chain recombines TRBV7-9 with TRBJ2-1; 7 bases line up with TRBD1. This CDR3 is built from 15 residues. Germline loops: CDR1 SEHNR, CDR2 FQNEAQ (reference sequence). V was clipped by 0 bases and J by 7 bases; unmatched bases: 6. In DNA form, the CDR3 reads TGTGCCAGCAGCTTAGCTGGGGTGACAGGGAATGAGCAGTTCTTC. This sequence encodes CASSLAGVTGNEQFF.

The sample holds one count of this clonotype. A clone one base away is much larger, so this may be a read error. This chain connects TRBV19 to TRBJ2-3, with D perhaps matching TRBD1 (7 bases). This CDR3 has 15 residues. V lost 7 bases and J 3 bases, leaving 17 bases between the germline ends. CDR1 LNHDA and CDR2 SQIVND come from the germline V gene (reference sequence). Here the CDR3 DNA reads TGTGCCAGTATTATCGGGGGACAGCTAACAGATACGCAGTATTTT. It specifies CASIIGGQLTDTQYF.

The chain combines TRBV7-2 with TRBJ2-7, with D maybe TRBD1 (5 bases). The CDR3 contains 14 residues. Germline CDR1 is SGHTA and CDR2 is FQGNSA. V was cut by 5 bases and J by 1 base, with 12 bases left in between. The CDR3 sequence: CASSPGPGSYEQYF. The CDR3 region has the DNA TGTGCCAGCAGCCCTGGCCCAGGGTCCTACGAGCAGTACTTC.

The chain is built from TRBV7-2 and TRBJ2-1, with D perhaps assigned TRBD1 or TRBD2 (5 bases each). The CDR3 is 13 amino acids. Trimming removed 2 bases at V and 9 bases at J, with 11 bases between. Germline V gives CDR1 SGHTA, CDR2 FQGNSA. CDR3 protein: CASSLRGVIEQFF. In nucleotides, the CDR3 is TGTGCCAGCAGCTTAAGAGGGGTAATTGAGCAGTTCTTC.

V and J are TRBV5-1 and TRBJ1-2; perhaps TRBD1 as D (5 bases). The V end lost 4 bases, the J end lost 7 bases, and 23 bases lay between the germline ends. CDR1 and CDR2 (germline): SGHRS, YFSETQ. The CDR3 spans 16 residues. CDR3 bases: TGCGCCAGCAGCCCGGGGCCACGGACGGCGACGGGTGGCTACACCTTC. Its protein product is CASSPGPRTATGGYTF. The full variable domain, with the rest looked up from reference TRBV5-1 and TRBJ1-2, is KAGVTQTPRYLIKTRGQQVTLSCSPISGHRSVSWYQQTPGQGLQFLFEYFSETQRNKGNFPGRFSGRQFSNSRSEMNVSTLELGDSALYLCASSPGPRTATGGYTFGSGTRLTVV.

The chain has TRBV25-1 and TRBJ2-3, with TRBD2 identical over 15 bases. Trimming cost V 4 bases and J 2 bases; bases outside gene matches: 13. This CDR3 is built from 20 residues. The V gene's germline CDR1 is MGHDK and CDR2 SYGVNS. CDR3 loop: CASSGRTSGRVRLITDTQYF. DNA for the CDR3: TGTGCCAGCAGTGGACGGACTAGCGGGAGGGTCCGGTTGATCACAGATACGCAGTATTTT.

The chain uses TRBV3-1 and TRBJ1-5, with D possibly matching TRBD1 (5 bases). The CDR3 runs to 16 residues. V was cut by 1 base and J by 2 bases, with 12 bases left in between. Germline values: CDR1 LGHDT, CDR2 YNNKEL (reference sequence). CDR3 sequence (DNA): TGTGCCAGCAGCCAAGGGGGGATCAGGGGCAATCAGCCCCAGCATTTT. It translates to CASSQGGIRGNQPQHF.

The sample holds many counts of this clonotype. The V and J genes are TRBV28 and TRBJ2-1; TRBD2 matches 14 bases. CDR3 length: 18 amino acids. With V trimmed by 6 bases and J by 3 bases, 10 bases remained unmatched. The germline V gene encodes CDR1 MDHEN and CDR2 SYDVKM. The CDR3: CASSHLEGLAGVYNEQFF. CDR3 nucleotide sequence: TGTGCCAGCAGCCATTTAGAGGGACTAGCGGGAGTCTACAATGAGCAGTTCTTC.

The chain joins TRBV25-1 to TRBJ2-7, with 7 bases identical to TRBD1. The V segment lost 3 bases and the J segment 3 bases; nucleotides outside the gene matches: 8. The V gene's germline CDR1 is MGHDK and CDR2 SYGVNS. This CDR3 spans 15 amino acids. The DNA of the CDR3 is TGTGCCAGCAGTGAGGGGGACAGCTGGTACTACGAGCAGTACTTC. Its protein product is CASSEGDSWYYEQYF.

A few counts support this clonotype. This sequence joins TRBV28 and TRBJ1-5; D gene ambiguous. Germline V lookup: CDR1 MDHEN, CDR2 SYDVKM. V was cut by 7 bases and J by 2 bases, with 9 bases left in between. The CDR3 extends over 13 amino acids. DNA of the CDR3: TGTGCCAGCATTAGGGCAGGCAATCAGCCCCAGCATTTT. Its protein product is CASIRAGNQPQHF.

This clonotype was detected once. V and J are TRBV19 and TRBJ2-7, with D unresolved. Germline values: CDR1 LNHDA, CDR2 SQIVND (reference sequence). CDR3 length: 11 amino acids. Between the trimmed V and J ends, which lost 8 bases and 3 bases, there was a span of 8 bases. This chain's CDR3 is CASGPGYEQYF. The CDR3 region has the DNA TGTGCCAGTGGTCCAGGCTACGAGCAGTACTTC.

The chain combines TRBV19 with TRBJ2-1; D might be TRBD2 (6 bases). Germline CDR1 reads LNHDA; CDR2 reads SQIVND (reference sequence). V lost 6 bases and J lost 10, with 25 bases in between. The CDR3 has 16 residues. The CDR3 DNA follows: TGTGCCAGTAGCGACCCAGGGACTCCCGGGGTGAGGGAGCAGTTCTTC. This codes for CASSDPGTPGVREQFF.

This clonotype was picked up a small number of times. The chain carries TRBV6-8 and TRBJ2-3; TRBD2 agrees at 9 bases. This CDR3 has 15 residues. V lost 6 bases to trimming and J lost 0 bases; unmatched junction nucleotides: 4. Germline V lookup: CDR1 MNHGY, CDR2 SAAAGT. This CDR3 reads CASRRLAASTDTQYF. The CDR3 DNA reads as TGTGCCAGCAGGAGACTAGCGGCTAGCACAGATACGCAGTATTTT.

The chain joins TRBV27 to TRBJ2-1; TRBD2 matches 14 bases. V dropped 5 bases and J dropped 10; count of bases not matched to a gene: 7. This CDR3 is built from 15 residues. Germline CDR1 and CDR2: MNHEY and SMNVEV (reference sequence). Written as DNA, the CDR3 is TGTGCCAGCAGTCCCCTGGGACTAGCGGGAGACGAGCAGTTCTTC. It translates to CASSPLGLAGDEQFF.

This chain links TRBV7-9 with TRBJ2-1, with a tentative D call TRBD2 (5 bases). Germline V gene sequence: CDR1 SEHNR, CDR2 FQNEAQ (reference sequence). The CDR3 runs to 15 residues. V lost 1 base to trimming and J lost 2 bases, with 9 bases between them. The CDR3 region is CASSLVGVPYNEQFF. In nucleotides, the CDR3 is TGTGCCAGCAGCTTAGTGGGAGTCCCCTACAATGAGCAGTTCTTC.

The chain joins TRBV2 to TRBJ2-3; D is unresolved. The CDR3 consists of 17 residues. Germline loops: CDR1 SNHLY, CDR2 FYNNEI. The germline V and J ends were trimmed by 9 bases and 2 bases, with 24 bases remaining between them. The CDR3 sequence is CARAPSLGSVYTDTQYF. The CDR3, as DNA: TGTGCCAGGGCCCCCTCCTTGGGCAGCGTTTACACAGATACGCAGTATTTT.

This clonotype appeared a few times. The chain combines TRBV7-2 with TRBJ2-1, with 11 bases aligning to TRBD2. This CDR3 comprises 20 residues. The germline V gene encodes CDR1 SGHTA and CDR2 FQGNSA. Trimming at V came to 5 bases and at J to 2 bases, leaving 17 bases not matched to a gene. This CDR3 reads CASSPGLAASLLITYNEQFF. CDR3 DNA: TGTGCCAGCAGCCCGGGACTAGCGGCCTCTCTTTTAATAACCTACAATGAGCAGTTCTTC.

Many counts were recorded for this clonotype. The genes are TRBV7-6 and TRBJ2-6, with TRBD1 identical over 7 bases. J lost 0 bases, V lost 4 bases, and 3 bases had no gene match. Germline assignment: CDR1 SGHVS and CDR2 FNYEAQ. The CDR3 consists of 16 residues. The CDR3 sequence: CASSSDRHSGANVLTF. CDR3 sequence (DNA): TGTGCCAGCAGCTCGGACAGGCACTCTGGGGCCAACGTCCTGACTTTC.

The rearrangement uses TRBV12-3 or TRBV12-4 and TRBJ2-7; 9 bases agree with TRBD1. V trimming: 4 bases; J trimming: 2 bases; junction bases outside the gene matches: 6. The CDR3 length is 15 residues. The CDR3 DNA reads TGTGCCAGCAGTTCCGACAGGGGGTTGACCTACGAGCAGTACTTC. This encodes CASSSDRGLTYEQYF.

A few counts support this clonotype. The V call is TRBV7-3, the J call TRBJ2-3, with TRBD2 matching over 12 bases. The germline gives CDR1 SGHTA, CDR2 FQGTGA. With V trimmed by 5 bases and J by 3 bases, 6 bases remained unmatched. The CDR3 extends over 16 amino acids. The DNA of the CDR3 is TGTGCCAGCAGCGCAGCCGGGACTAGCGGGACAGATACGCAGTATTTT. It codes for CASSAAGTSGTDTQYF.

The rearrangement joins TRBV2 to TRBJ2-2, with TRBD2 matching over 7 bases. J was trimmed by 5 bases and V by 7 bases; bases with no gene match: 10. CDR3 length equals 15 residues. Germline CDR1 reads SNHLY; CDR2 reads FYNNEI. CDR3 DNA sequence: TGTGCCAGCAATGGCGGGGGTCGGGGTACCGGGGAGCTGTTTTTT. Amino acids: CASNGGGRGTGELFF.

The CDR3 sequence: CASSYSGGVGETQYF. DNA for the CDR3: TGCGCCAGCAGCTACAGCGGGGGTGTCGGGGAGACCCAGTACTTC. The genes are TRBV5-1 and TRBJ2-5; TRBD2 agrees at 8 bases. From germline, CDR1 is SGHRS and CDR2 YFSETQ. The CDR3 has 15 residues. With 3 bases clipped from V and 5 bases from J, the junction kept 9 bases outside the gene matches.

V is TRBV7-9 and J is TRBJ2-7, with D unresolved. The V and J ends lost 1 base and 8 bases respectively, with 6 bases between them. Germline values: CDR1 SEHNR, CDR2 FQNEAQ (reference sequence). The CDR3 has 11 amino acids. The CDR3 loop is CASSLGLQQYF. In nucleotides, the CDR3 is TGTGCCAGCAGCTTAGGGTTACAGCAGTACTTC.

This clonotype has only a few counts. J is TRBJ1-1 and V is TRBV30; tentatively, D is TRBD1 (5 bases). Germline values: CDR1 GTSNPN, CDR2 SVGIG (reference sequence). The CDR3 spans 13 residues. V gave up 3 bases and J gave up 2 bases, with 10 bases separating them. CDR3 protein: CAWRTGTNTEAFF. CDR3 nucleotides: TGTGCCTGGAGGACGGGGACTAACACTGAAGCTTTCTTT.